The clone carrying this T cell receptor (beta chain) was counted a few times. The antigen remains unidentified. The data originate from a study of shared clonotypes between healthy human individuals. Study overall: A couple of women and a few men aged 18 to 49 made up the donors.

In germline, CDR1 is SGHAT, CDR2 FQNNGV. The V and J ends lost 6 bases and 7 bases, in that order; junction bases with no gene match: 14. The CDR3 has 15 amino acids. CD45RO-negative, CCR7-selected cells formed the naive CD8 fraction, which excluded terminally differentiated effector memory CD45RA+ cells. Sequenced by immunoSEQ multiplex PCR; TCRdb stores in-frame clones only, minus some. In the table there are around 2.1 million clones, 90% to 95% of which are singletons. General observations from the study: Shared clonotypes across all four donors exceeded non-shared ones in generation probability. Rarefaction analysis demonstrated incomplete sorted-subset sequencing notwithstanding large depth. Only blood underwent sampling, and tissue repertoires likely differ.

What was sequenced was naive CD8+ T cells from PBMCs. This chain uses TRBV11-2 with TRBJ1-2; 7 bases agree with TRBD1. The receptor was isolated from a man aged 18-30 years in good health. Some clones in this sample may be carry-over from other donors' samples. In nucleotides, the CDR3 is TGTGCCAGCAGTCCACGACAGGGTCTTAAGCGTGGCTACACCTTC. Amino acids: CASSPRQGLKRGYTF.